Listed here are 8 T cell receptor beta chains from one sample, sequenced in a study of T cells in Graves' hyperthyroidism and ophthalmopathy. There were TCR beta CDR3 regions amplified from RNA transcripts. The HTBI primer set drove a first-round RT-PCR of the TCR CDR3. TCRdb used MiXCR to reprocess the multiplex PCR reads, holding one entry per CDR3 protein. Of around 350,000 distinct CDR3 sequences listed, roughly 13% were seen once; the top ten hold 9.2%. Material for sequencing was blood. Every receptor here comes from a woman aged 18-29 years with Graves' hyperthyroidism.

This chain uses TRBV5-1 with TRBJ2-7; 9 nucleotides match TRBD1. Trimming took 2 bases from V and 0 from J; bases not matched to a gene: 6. The CDR3 contains 16 residues. CDR1 and CDR2 from the germline V gene are SGHRS and YFSETQ. Here the CDR3 DNA reads TGCGCCAGCAGCTTAGACAGGGGGGAGAGCTCCTACGAGCAGTACTTC. As protein: CASSLDRGESSYEQYF.

This clonotype has just a few counts. V is TRBV6-1 and J is TRBJ1-1; 10 bases fit TRBD1. The germline gives CDR1 MNHNS, CDR2 SASEGT. J was trimmed by 11 bases and V by 6 bases; bases with no gene match: 12. The length of the CDR3 is 14 residues. DNA for the CDR3: TGTGCCAGCAGCCGTCGGACAGGGGGTGAGGGGGCTTTCTTT. Translated: CASSRRTGGEGAFF.

This clonotype was counted between two and nine times. The V gene is TRBV5-1, the J gene TRBJ2-2; D possibly corresponds to TRBD1 (5 bases). V was pared by 0 bases and J by 6 bases, with 12 bases between. CDR1 is SGHRS, CDR2 YFSETQ, per germline. This CDR3 is 15 amino acids long. The CDR3 spells CASSLVAGNAGELFF. As DNA, the CDR3 is TGCGCCAGCAGCTTGGTAGCAGGGAATGCCGGGGAGCTGTTTTTT.

The chain combines TRBV5-5 with TRBJ2-1; D is unclear. CDR3 length: 17 amino acids. Germline-derived CDR1 and CDR2 are SGHKS and YYEKEE (reference sequence). Trimming left V 3 bases short and J 0 bases short, with 16 bases between. The CDR3: CASSSQGRSSSYNEQFF. Written as DNA, the CDR3 is TGTGCCAGCAGCTCACAAGGCCGTTCCAGCTCCTACAATGAGCAGTTCTTC.

At least ten counts were recorded for this clonotype. In DNA form, the CDR3 reads TGTGCCAGCAGCCGTATTCCCGGGGCCCCAACTAATGAAAAACTGTTTTTT. Protein: CASSRIPGAPTNEKLFF. The V and J genes are TRBV11-2 and TRBJ1-4, with D possibly being TRBD1 (5 bases). The V gene lost 5 bases and the J gene lost 0 bases, with 16 bases spanning the gap. CDR1 is SGHAT and CDR2 is FQNNGV in the germline V gene. The CDR3 loop spans 17 amino acids.

This clonotype was picked up many times. This chain connects TRBV6-1 to TRBJ2-3; tentatively, D is TRBD1 or TRBD2 (5 bases each). The CDR3 loop spans 14 amino acids. Trimming cost V 8 bases and J 7 bases, with 19 bases left between them. Germline CDR1 is MNHNS and CDR2 is SASEGT. Here the CDR3 DNA reads TGTGCCAGCCCGTGGGGGTCCTGCAAGAATACGCAGTATTTT. Amino acid sequence: CASPWGSCKNTQYF.

The CDR3 coding sequence is TGCGCCAGCAGCCGGACGGGAGGGGGGAACACTGAAGCTTTCTTT. This encodes CASSRTGGGNTEAFF. J is TRBJ1-1 and V is TRBV4-3; TRBD1 is a possible D gene (6 bases). Germline-derived CDR1 and CDR2 are LGHNA and YSLEER. The CDR3 runs to 15 residues. V gave up 4 bases and J gave up 1 base, with 13 bases separating them.

This clonotype has a count of ten or more. The CDR3 DNA follows: TGTGCCAGCAGCGACATGAAGAATGAGCAGTTCTTC. This codes for CASSDMKNEQFF. This chain uses TRBV7-9 with TRBJ2-1; D is unresolved. Germline-derived CDR1 and CDR2 are SEHNR and FQNEAQ (reference sequence). Trimming shortened V by 5 bases and J by 7 bases, and 9 bases separated the two germline ends. The CDR3 contains 12 residues.